The table lists the clone carrying this T cell receptor beta chain with many counts. As yet, its antigen is unknown. In TCRdb, the reads were re-called with MiXCR into one record per CDR3 protein. In the table there are 200,000 to 300,000 distinct CDR3 sequences, roughly 10% of which are singletons. The sample originates from a study of T cell repertoires in cytomegalovirus infection. About the study: CMV infection together with matching HLA type was indicated by public TCR beta signatures. Study-wide results and limits: HLA-C-restricted TCR beta clonotypes specific for CMV led the ex vivo response. Cumulated frequencies of public TCR beta families served to identify carriers of CMV plus the relevant HLA.

The V segment lost 3 bases and the J segment 5 bases; nucleotides outside the gene matches: 11. The CDR3 consists of 16 residues. The sample consisted of PBMCs. The TCR comes from a human donor in good health (CMV status not recorded). Some clones in this sample may be carry-over from other donors' samples. The V and J genes are TRBV12-3 or TRBV12-4 and TRBJ2-7; 9 bases match TRBD1. CDR3 in DNA: TGTGCCAGCAGTTTCCCTCTCGACAGGGGGTTACACGAGCAGTACTTC. Amino acid sequence: CASSFPLDRGLHEQYF.